The sequence of this T cell receptor beta chain was determined in a study of Ad26.COV2.S vaccination and SARS-CoV-2 variants (dated by TCRdb to the early 2020s). For the wider study: Donors in the vaccine arm were drawn from COV1001, a phase I-IIa trial of Ad26.COV2.S in healthy adults that was multicentre, randomized, double-blind and placebo-controlled. Ad26.COV2.S was administered intramuscularly at a dose of 5x10^10 or 1x10^11 viral particles, either as one shot or as two shots given 56 days apart. TCRbeta repertoire sequencing served as the tool for gauging how specific and how broad the SARS-CoV-2-reactive T cell receptors were following Ad26.COV2.S vaccination. The TCR-sequenced set comprised around 30 samples: some 19 Ad26.COV2.S vaccine recipients, 5 placebo recipients and 8 SARS-CoV-2 convalescent individuals. Trial participants were randomized into five groups of five, in which low-dose or high-dose Ad26.COV2.S was given once or twice, or placebo was given on both occasions. Investigators remained blinded to trial group allocation during experiments and outcome assessment.

TCRbeta CDR3 regions were sequenced with the immunoSEQ Assay. After extraction, genomic DNA underwent amplification by bias-controlled multiplex PCR, followed by high-throughput sequencing. Per the source publication's procedure: To quantify the absolute abundance of every unique TCRbeta CDR3 region, sequences were collapsed and filtered. T cell fraction was estimated by normalizing TCRbeta template counts to usable DNA, with usable DNA measured through amplification of reference genes found in all nucleated cells. Repertoire TCRs were annotated as SARS-CoV-2-specific by exact matching of V gene, CDR3 amino acid sequence and J gene to a known reactive TCR set. The reference SARS-CoV-2 TCR set was derived from MIRA and filtered for enrichment in COVID-19-positive ImmuneCODE repertoires, a step that removed public or cross-reactive TCRs. Using the MIRA antigens, annotated TCRs were further analysed by specific ORF or by position within an ORF. Breadth was defined as the number of annotated unique rearrangements divided by the total number of unique productive rearrangements, and depth was defined as the summed frequency of the annotated unique rearrangements. Two-sided Wilcoxon rank-sum tests were applied when comparing TCR breadth between groups. TCRdb took over this immuneACCESS table, retaining in-frame rearrangements with V and J assigned. Such tables are incomplete; in checked studies, under half of the missing clones stem from an unresolved V gene, and the remainder is unexplained. For V, J and clone size, that table is used; D and trimming come from the DNA. The sample profile shows under 600,000 clones; nearly 90% of them were found once. The leading ten clones occupy about 1.7% of the sample.

Per the publication, the treatment or condition label means: some 20 received Ad26.COV2.S at low or high dose, single or two shots; about 5 received placebo; per-sample allocation not given. Repertoires of vaccine and placebo recipients were sequenced from samples collected on day 63 after the first injection. Cohort 1b enrolled 25 to 30 adults aged 18-55 years at a single site in Boston, USA, between 29 July and 7 August 2020. Ad26.COV2.S consisted of a replication-incompetent adenovirus type 26 vector by which a prefusion-stabilized SARS-CoV-2 spike protein from the original Wuhan strain was expressed. Results the study describes overall, beyond this receptor: Ad26.COV2.S recipients had higher spike-specific TCR breadth than placebo recipients (P = 0.0014). According to the authors, total T cell responses may have been underestimated by the TCR breadth and depth analyses. Comparable non-spike TCR breadth was observed between vaccine and placebo recipients, consistent with only spike being contained in the vaccine. The study lacked the statistical power to compare responses across vaccine doses or regimens. After vaccination, substantial breadth of spike-specific CD8+ and CD4+ T cell responses was reported.

Turning to this clone: The target of this receptor is not known. Per-base quality was not reported, and no clone a single base away is much larger than it.

Its CDR3 holds 15 amino acids, cysteine through phenylalanine. CDR3 DNA only is kept here, 45 bases in frame from base 1. Looking up the germline V gene yields CDR1 WSHSY and CDR2 SAAADI. Unmatched junction bases come to 10, with V trimmed by 6 bases and J by 6 bases. This sequence uses TRBV10-2 and TRBJ2-3; 9 central bases correspond to TRBD2. Sequencing used peripheral blood, obtained in a trial of Ad26.COV2.S vaccine versus placebo. The clonotype comes from a person aged 18-65 years who received the Ad26.COV2.S COVID-19 vaccine or a placebo. The nucleotides read TGCGCCAGCAGCACCCCACGCGGGAGGGTGGATACGCAGTATTTT. Protein translation: CASSTPRGRVDTQYF.